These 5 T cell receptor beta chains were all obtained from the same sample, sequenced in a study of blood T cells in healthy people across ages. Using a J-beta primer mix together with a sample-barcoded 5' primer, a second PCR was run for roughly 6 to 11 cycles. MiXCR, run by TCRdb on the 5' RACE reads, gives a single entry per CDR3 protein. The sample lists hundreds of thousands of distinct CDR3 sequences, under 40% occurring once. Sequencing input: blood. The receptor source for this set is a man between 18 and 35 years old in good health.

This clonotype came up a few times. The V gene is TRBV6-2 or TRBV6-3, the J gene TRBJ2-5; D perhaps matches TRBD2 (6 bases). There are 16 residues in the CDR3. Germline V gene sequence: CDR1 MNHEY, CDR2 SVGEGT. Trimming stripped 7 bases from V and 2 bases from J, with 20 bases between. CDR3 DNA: TGTGCCAGCACAATCCCCCGGCTAGGAGGGCAAGAGACCCAGTACTTC. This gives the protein CASTIPRLGGQETQYF.

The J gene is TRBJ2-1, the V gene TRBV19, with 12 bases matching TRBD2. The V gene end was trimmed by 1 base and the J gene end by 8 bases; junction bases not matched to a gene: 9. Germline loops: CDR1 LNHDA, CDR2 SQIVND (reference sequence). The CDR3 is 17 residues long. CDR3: CASSIGGRLAGGDEQFF. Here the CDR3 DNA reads TGTGCCAGTAGTATAGGAGGAAGGCTAGCGGGGGGGGATGAGCAGTTCTTC. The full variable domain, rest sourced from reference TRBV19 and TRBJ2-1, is DGGITQSPKYLFRKEGQNVTLSCEQNLNHDAMYWYRQDPGQGLRLIYYSQIVNDFQKGDIAEGYSVSREKKESFPLTVTSAQKNPTAFYLCASSIGGRLAGGDEQFFGPGTRLTVL.

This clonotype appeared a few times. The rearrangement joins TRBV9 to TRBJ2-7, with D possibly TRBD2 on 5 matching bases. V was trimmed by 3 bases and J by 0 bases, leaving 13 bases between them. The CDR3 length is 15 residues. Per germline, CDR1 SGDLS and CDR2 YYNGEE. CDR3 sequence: CASSGTAVSSYEQYF. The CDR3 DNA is TGTGCCAGCAGCGGCACAGCGGTGAGCTCCTACGAGCAGTACTTC.

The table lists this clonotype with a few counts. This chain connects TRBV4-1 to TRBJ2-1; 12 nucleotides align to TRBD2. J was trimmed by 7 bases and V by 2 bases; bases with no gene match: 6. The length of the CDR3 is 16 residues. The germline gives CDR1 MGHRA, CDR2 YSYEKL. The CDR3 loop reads CASSQSRTSGTNEQFF. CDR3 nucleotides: TGCGCCAGCAGCCAAAGCCGGACTAGCGGGACGAATGAGCAGTTCTTC.

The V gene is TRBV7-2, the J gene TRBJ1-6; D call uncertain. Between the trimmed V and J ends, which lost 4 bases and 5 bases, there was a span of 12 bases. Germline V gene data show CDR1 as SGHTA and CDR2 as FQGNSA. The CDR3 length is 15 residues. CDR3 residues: CASSSSPGNNSPLHF. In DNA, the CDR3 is TGTGCCAGCAGCTCGTCCCCAGGCAATAATTCACCCCTCCACTTT.